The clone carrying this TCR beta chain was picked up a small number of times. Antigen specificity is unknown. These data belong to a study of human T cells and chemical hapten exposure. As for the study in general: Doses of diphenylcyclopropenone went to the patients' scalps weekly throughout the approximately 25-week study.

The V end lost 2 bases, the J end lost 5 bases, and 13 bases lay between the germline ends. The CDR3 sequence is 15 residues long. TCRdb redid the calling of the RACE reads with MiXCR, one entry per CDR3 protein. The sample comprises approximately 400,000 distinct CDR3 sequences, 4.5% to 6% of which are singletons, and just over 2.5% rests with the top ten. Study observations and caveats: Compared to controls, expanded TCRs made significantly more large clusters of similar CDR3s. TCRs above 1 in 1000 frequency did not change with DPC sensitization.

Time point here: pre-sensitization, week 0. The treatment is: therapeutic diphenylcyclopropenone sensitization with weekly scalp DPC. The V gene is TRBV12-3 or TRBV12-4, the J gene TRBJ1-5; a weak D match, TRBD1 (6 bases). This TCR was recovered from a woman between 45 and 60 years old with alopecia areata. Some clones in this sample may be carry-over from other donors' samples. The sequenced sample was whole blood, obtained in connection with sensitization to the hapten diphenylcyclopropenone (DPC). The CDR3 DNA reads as TGTGCCAGCAGTTTATGGGGGGCGAGGGATCAGCCCCAGCATTTT. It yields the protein CASSLWGARDQPQHF.